The 8 T cell receptor beta chains presented below share a single source sample, sequenced in a study of CD8 T cells in ankylosing spondylitis. Study-level findings and limits: In ankylosing spondylitis blood, a motif of roughly 8 highly homologous TCR beta variants appeared characteristic.

TCRdb reprocessed the 5' RACE reads with MiXCR, giving one entry per CDR3 protein. The sample holds more than 250,000 distinct CDR3 sequences, 7.5% to 9% seen once. These TCRs' antigens remain unknown. Input material: blood, either unsorted or a sorted T cell fraction (not recorded which). These receptors were taken from a male donor with ankylosing spondylitis.

This clonotype was picked up a small number of times. The chain employs TRBV12-3 or TRBV12-4 and TRBJ1-5; D ambiguous. Trimming took off 5 bases at V and 6 bases at J, with 11 bases between the two ends. CDR3 length: 13 residues. The CDR3 region has the DNA TGTGCCAGCAGTCCCCAAGTGGGTCAGCCCCAGCATTTT. Translating it yields CASSPQVGQPQHF.

This rearrangement joins TRBV5-1 to TRBJ2-7, with 11 bases that match TRBD2. The CDR3 has 15 residues. V lost 1 base, J lost 4 bases, and 4 bases stayed unmatched. Germline CDR1 and CDR2: SGHRS and YFSETQ. CDR3 sequence (DNA): TGCGCCAGCAGCTTGTGGTCTAGCGGGAGGTACGAGCAGTACTTC. It codes for CASSLWSSGRYEQYF.

CDR3 sequence reads: CASSGPNGETQYF. CDR3 nucleotides: TGTGCCAGCAGCGGGCCAAACGGAGAGACCCAGTACTTC. This chain joins TRBV5-5 and TRBJ2-5; D is unclear. V lost 4 bases and J 4 bases, leaving 11 bases between the germline ends. Germline assignment: CDR1 SGHKS and CDR2 YYEKEE (reference sequence). The CDR3 spans 13 residues. Together with reference TRBV5-5 and TRBJ2-5, the CDR3 gives the full variable domain: DAGVTQSPTHLIKTRGQQVTLRCSPISGHKSVSWYQQVLGQGPQFIFQYYEKEERGRGNFPDRFSARQFPNYSSELNVNALLLGDSALYLCASSGPNGETQYFGPGTRLLVL.

V usage is TRBV25-1 and J usage is TRBJ2-7; D gene unclear. CDR1 and CDR2 from the germline V gene are MGHDK and SYGVNS. V shed 2 bases and J shed 1 base, with 6 bases lying between them. The CDR3 is 13 amino acids. Here the CDR3 DNA reads TGTGCCAGCAGTGAAGGAACTTCCTACGAGCAGTACTTC. It is translated as CASSEGTSYEQYF.

This clonotype was seen ten or more times. The chain has TRBV12-3 or TRBV12-4 and TRBJ2-7, with D unclear. Trimming left V 2 bases short and J 5 bases short, with 7 bases between. The CDR3 has 12 residues. The CDR3 sequence: CASSLRVDEQYF. The CDR3 DNA is TGTGCCAGCAGTTTAAGGGTAGACGAGCAGTACTTC.

V gene TRBV12-3 or TRBV12-4 combines with J gene TRBJ2-5; perhaps TRBD2 as D (6 bases). V gave up 2 bases and J gave up 3 bases, with 10 bases separating them. The CDR3 totals 14 residues. The CDR3, as DNA: TGTGCCAGCAGTTTAACGGGAGCGGAAGAGACCCAGTACTTC. Amino acids: CASSLTGAEETQYF.

This clonotype occurred many times. The chain has TRBV7-6 and TRBJ2-1, with D maybe TRBD2 (5 bases). The CDR3 contains 16 residues. Germline V gene data show CDR1 as SGHVS and CDR2 as FNYEAQ. The V and J ends lost 3 bases and 0 bases respectively, with 12 bases between them. The CDR3 DNA sequence: TGTGCCAGCAGCTTTATCCTGGGGAGCTCCTACAATGAGCAGTTCTTC. Translating it yields CASSFILGSSYNEQFF.

The chain is built from TRBV11-2 and TRBJ2-7; TRBD2 agrees at 7 bases. The CDR3 sequence is 17 residues long. The V and J ends lost 3 bases and 4 bases, in that order; junction bases with no gene match: 15. Germline-derived CDR1 and CDR2 are SGHAT and FQNNGV. Here the CDR3 DNA reads TGTGCCAGCAGCTTCCCCCGGGGGGACCCCGGGCGGTACGAGCAGTACTTC. This encodes CASSFPRGDPGRYEQYF.